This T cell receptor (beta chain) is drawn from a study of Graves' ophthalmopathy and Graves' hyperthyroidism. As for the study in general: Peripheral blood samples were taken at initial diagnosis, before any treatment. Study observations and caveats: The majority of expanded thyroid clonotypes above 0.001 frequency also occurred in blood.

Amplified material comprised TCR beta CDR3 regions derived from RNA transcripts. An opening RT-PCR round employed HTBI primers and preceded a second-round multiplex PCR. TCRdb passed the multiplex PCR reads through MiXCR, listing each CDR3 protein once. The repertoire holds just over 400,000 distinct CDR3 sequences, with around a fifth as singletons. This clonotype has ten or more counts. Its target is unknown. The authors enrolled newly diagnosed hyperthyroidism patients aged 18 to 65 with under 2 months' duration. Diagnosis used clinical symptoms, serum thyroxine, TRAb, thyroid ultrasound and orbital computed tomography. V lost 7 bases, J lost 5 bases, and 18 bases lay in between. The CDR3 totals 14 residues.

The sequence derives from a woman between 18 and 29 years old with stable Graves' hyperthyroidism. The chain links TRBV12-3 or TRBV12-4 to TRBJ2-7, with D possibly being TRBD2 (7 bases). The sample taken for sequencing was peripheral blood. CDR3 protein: CASTLNPGGHEQYF. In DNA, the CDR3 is TGTGCCAGCACCCTAAACCCGGGGGGCCACGAGCAGTACTTC.